The next 27 T cell receptor beta chains were all read from a single sample in a study of a mutant IDH1 vaccine in newly diagnosed glioma. Their antigens remain unidentified. Repertoires were generated with immunoSEQ multiplex PCR, while TCRdb's copy carries only in-frame clones and drops some. There are about 53,000 clones in the sample; around 80% occur only once, and approximately 7.4% lies in the top ten. Described time point: week 5, during vaccination. Every vaccine dose comprised 300 ug of mutant IDH1 20-mer peptide plus topical imiquimod. The sample consisted of PBMCs, taken from a glioma patient whose treatment included an IDH1 peptide vaccine. These receptor sequences come from a woman in her forties or fifties with glioma.

The CDR3: CASSLVANSGANVLTF. The CDR3 DNA reads as TGCGCCAGCAGCTTGGTTGCCAACTCTGGGGCCAACGTCCTGACTTTC. This chain links TRBV5-1 with TRBJ2-6, with D unresolved. Per germline, CDR1 SGHRS and CDR2 YFSETQ. The length of the CDR3 is 16 residues. Deletions cut 0 bases from V and 0 bases from J, with 7 bases between.

The sample holds one count of this clone. V and J are TRBV4-1 and TRBJ2-3; D unclear. V was clipped by 0 bases and J by 6 bases, with 7 bases between them. Germline CDR1 is MGHRA and CDR2 is YSYEKL. The CDR3 extends over 13 amino acids. The CDR3 spells CASSQERWDTQYF. CDR3 nucleotide sequence: TGCGCCAGCAGCCAAGAGCGGTGGGATACGCAGTATTTT.

The rearrangement uses TRBV6-6 and TRBJ1-1, with no clear D. CDR1 is MNHNY and CDR2 is SVGAGI in the germline V gene (reference sequence). Trimming shortened V by 7 bases and J by 4 bases, and 13 bases separated the two germline ends. The CDR3 runs to 13 residues. The CDR3 bases are TGTGCCAGCAAATCACCCGAGGTCACTGAAGCTTTCTTT. Protein: CASKSPEVTEAFF.

This chain uses TRBV5-1 with TRBJ2-2; tentatively, D is TRBD1 (5 bases). Germline V gene data show CDR1 as SGHRS and CDR2 as YFSETQ. This CDR3 has 16 amino acids. Trimming left V 0 bases short and J 2 bases short, with 11 bases between. CDR3 region: CASSLGATANTGELFF. The CDR3 region has the DNA TGCGCCAGCAGCTTGGGGGCGACAGCTAACACCGGGGAGCTGTTTTTT.

The chain joins TRBV5-8 to TRBJ2-1, with 7 bases lining up with TRBD2. Germline CDR1 reads SGHTS; CDR2 reads YDEGEE. J lost 0 bases, V lost 2 bases, and 5 bases had no gene match. The CDR3 runs 16 residues. The CDR3 DNA reads TGTGCCAGCAGCTTTCCCCGCGGGGGCTCCTACAATGAGCAGTTCTTC. Translation: CASSFPRGGSYNEQFF.

The chain links TRBV5-4 to TRBJ2-7, with D possibly matching TRBD1 (5 bases). Germline assignment: CDR1 SGHNT and CDR2 YYREEE (reference sequence). Trimming took off 0 bases at V and 3 bases at J, with 10 bases between the two ends. This CDR3 spans 14 amino acids. CDR3 in amino acids: CASSLGARVYEQYF. CDR3 DNA: TGTGCCAGCAGCTTGGGGGCCAGGGTCTACGAGCAGTACTTC.

The chain carries TRBV15 and TRBJ1-1; D remains unclear. Trimming pared 3 bases from V and 0 bases from J, leaving 5 bases between. Germline V gives CDR1 LNHNV, CDR2 YYDKDF (reference sequence). There are 13 residues in the CDR3. The DNA for the CDR3 is TGTGCCACCAGCAGCAGACTGAACACTGAAGCTTTCTTT. This encodes CATSSRLNTEAFF.

DNA of the CDR3: TGTGCCACCAGCAGAGATTTGGACACCCAGCATTTT. Its translation: CATSRDLDTQHF. The genes are TRBV15 and TRBJ1-5; maybe TRBD1 (5 bases). Between the trimmed V and J ends, which lost 0 bases and 11 bases, there was a span of 8 bases. The CDR3 spans 12 residues. In germline, CDR1 is LNHNV, CDR2 YYDKDF (reference sequence). The whole variable domain, filled in from reference TRBV15 and TRBJ1-5, reads DAMVIQNPRYQVTQFGKPVTLSCSQTLNHNVMYWYQQKSSQAPKLLFHYYDKDFNNEADTPDNFQSRRPNTSFCFLDIRSPGLGDTAMYLCATSRDLDTQHFGDGTRLSIL.

This chain links TRBV30 with TRBJ1-3; D possibly corresponds to TRBD1 (5 bases). V lost 2 bases, J lost 0 bases, and 14 bases lay in between. From germline, CDR1 is GTSNPN and CDR2 SVGIG (reference sequence). The CDR3 sequence is 16 residues long. The CDR3 reads CAWSRQTGTSGNTIYF. In DNA form, the CDR3 reads TGTGCCTGGAGTAGACAAACCGGGACCTCTGGAAACACCATATATTTT.

The genes are TRBV5-6 and TRBJ1-1; 7 positions agree with TRBD1. V dropped 2 bases and J dropped 1; count of bases not matched to a gene: 5. CDR1 and CDR2 from the germline V gene are SGHDT and YYEEEE. CDR3 length: 15 residues. The CDR3, as DNA: TGTGCCAGCAGCTTCGGGACAGCAACGAACACTGAAGCTTTCTTT. As protein: CASSFGTATNTEAFF.

This chain uses TRBV5-1 with TRBJ2-6; tentatively, D is TRBD1 (6 bases). The CDR3 has 17 amino acids. V was shortened by 2 bases and J by 4 bases, with 16 bases between the two germline ends. The germline V gene has CDR1 SGHRS and CDR2 YFSETQ. CDR3 nucleotides: TGCGCCAGCAGCTTCAACCCAGGGGTCGCCGGGGCCAACGTCCTGACTTTC. Its translation is CASSFNPGVAGANVLTF.

V is TRBV29-1 and J is TRBJ1-2; 8 bases fit TRBD1. This CDR3 has 11 residues. Germline trimming cut 3 bases from V and 6 bases from J; bases unmatched to any gene: 0. Germline CDR1 reads SQVTM; CDR2 reads ANQGSEA. DNA of the CDR3: TGCAGCGTTGAGGACAGGGATGGCTACACCTTC. It translates to CSVEDRDGYTF.

The chain is built from TRBV19 and TRBJ2-1; TRBD2 aligns across 9 bases. Germline V gives CDR1 LNHDA, CDR2 SQIVND (reference sequence). V gave up 9 bases and J gave up 6 bases; unmatched junction bases: 15. This CDR3 contains 16 residues. The CDR3 reads CASRNPAGGPSNEQFF. CDR3 DNA sequence: TGTGCCAGCCGGAACCCCGCGGGGGGGCCTTCCAATGAGCAGTTCTTC.

V and J are TRBV30 and TRBJ2-5, with D hard to call. Trimming removed 3 bases from V and 3 bases from J, with 11 bases in between. Germline V CDR1 and CDR2: GTSNPN, SVGIG (reference sequence). The CDR3 extends over 13 amino acids. The CDR3 is CAWSQEIKETQYF. DNA for the CDR3: TGTGCCTGGAGCCAGGAGATCAAAGAGACCCAGTACTTC. The whole variable domain, remainder taken from reference TRBV30 and TRBJ2-5, is SQTIHQWPATLVQPVGSPLSLECTVEGTSNPNLYWYRQAAGRGLQLLFYSVGIGQISSEVPQNLSASRPQDRQFILSSKKLLLSDSGFYLCAWSQEIKETQYFGPGTRLLVL.

V and J are TRBV4-3 and TRBJ2-5; 11 nucleotides agree with TRBD2. Germline values: CDR1 LGHNA, CDR2 YSLEER. V lost 4 bases, J lost 2 bases, and 6 bases stayed unmatched. This CDR3 has 16 amino acids. In DNA form, the CDR3 reads TGCGCCAGCAGCCGAACTAGCGGGGGTAGACAAGAGACCCAGTACTTC. Translation: CASSRTSGGRQETQYF.

The chain uses TRBV7-8 and TRBJ1-2, with TRBD1 identical over 7 bases. The length of the CDR3 is 13 residues. After removal of 4 bases from V and 4 bases from J, the junction contained 3 bases not matched to a gene. Per the germline V gene, CDR1 is SGHVS and CDR2 is FQNEAQ. CDR3 region: CASSSGTAYGYTF. CDR3 coding DNA: TGTGCCAGCAGCTCGGGGACAGCCTATGGCTACACCTTC. Drawing the rest from reference TRBV7-8 and TRBJ1-2, the complete variable domain is GAGVSQSPRYKVAKRGQDVALRCDPISGHVSLFWYQQALGQGPEFLTYFQNEAQLDKSGLPSDRFFAERPEGSVSTLKIQRTQQEDSAVYLCASSSGTAYGYTFGSGTRLTVV.

The chain combines TRBV11-2 with TRBJ2-3; D gene ambiguous. Trimming left V 1 base short and J 2 bases short, with 10 bases between. The CDR3 totals 15 residues. Germline CDR1 is SGHAT and CDR2 is FQNNGV. The DNA of the CDR3 is TGTGCCAGCAGCTTAGGTAACAAGAACACAGATACGCAGTATTTT. The encoded protein is CASSLGNKNTDTQYF.

The V gene is TRBV7-2, the J gene TRBJ2-5; 13 bases align to TRBD2. V lost 5 bases to trimming and J lost 7 bases; unmatched junction nucleotides: 7. This CDR3 has 15 amino acids. Germline values: CDR1 SGHTA, CDR2 FQGNSA. The CDR3 DNA reads TGTGCCAGCAGCCCTAGGACTAGCGGGGGTGTGACCCAGTACTTC. Translating gives CASSPRTSGGVTQYF.

V gene TRBV18 combines with J gene TRBJ2-7; 12 positions match TRBD1. V was clipped by 3 bases and J by 3 bases; unmatched bases: 9. Germline V gives CDR1 KGHSH, CDR2 LQKENI. The CDR3 totals 17 residues. CDR3 in DNA: TGTGCCAGCTCACCCGGGACAGGGGGCTTTTCCGACTACGAGCAGTACTTC. It translates to CASSPGTGGFSDYEQYF.

The rearrangement links TRBV19 to TRBJ1-5; D gene uncertain. The ends were cut back, 3 bases at V and 5 bases at J, with 11 bases in the middle. CDR3 length equals 14 residues. In germline, CDR1 is LNHDA, CDR2 SQIVND (reference sequence). CDR3 sequence (DNA): TGTGCCAGTAGTATCCCCCTTCGGGATCAGCCCCAGCATTTT. It encodes CASSIPLRDQPQHF.

CDR3 in amino acids: CASSIAKPQHF. The CDR3 DNA is TGTGCCAGTAGTATAGCTAAGCCCCAGCATTTT. The genes are TRBV19 and TRBJ1-5; D is unresolved. The germline V and J ends were trimmed by 1 base and 8 bases, with 3 bases remaining between them. CDR1 LNHDA and CDR2 SQIVND come from the germline V gene (reference sequence). The CDR3 runs to 11 residues. The full variable domain, completed using reference TRBV19 and TRBJ1-5, is DGGITQSPKYLFRKEGQNVTLSCEQNLNHDAMYWYRQDPGQGLRLIYYSQIVNDFQKGDIAEGYSVSREKKESFPLTVTSAQKNPTAFYLCASSIAKPQHFGDGTRLSIL.

This clone was observed a few times. The rearrangement joins TRBV7-3 to TRBJ1-1, with a possible D match to TRBD1 (6 bases). The CDR3 is 15 amino acids. Germline CDR1 and CDR2: SGHTA and FQGTGA. V lost 5 bases and J 5 bases, leaving 18 bases between the germline ends. The CDR3 here is CASSPKRGGWTEAFF. CDR3 sequence (DNA): TGTGCCAGCAGCCCTAAGAGGGGGGGGTGGACTGAAGCTTTCTTT.

The chain recombines TRBV6-1 with TRBJ2-3; possible D gene TRBD2, 5 bases. The CDR3 has 14 amino acids. CDR1 and CDR2 from the germline V gene are MNHNS and SASEGT. V was trimmed by 6 bases and J by 2 bases, leaving 12 bases between them. The CDR3 sequence is CASSARTATDTQYF. CDR3 sequence (DNA): TGTGCCAGCAGCGCTAGGACTGCCACAGATACGCAGTATTTT.

This CDR3 is CAWSVILGEKLFF. CDR3 nucleotides: TGTGCCTGGAGTGTGATTCTAGGTGAAAAACTGTTTTTT. The genes are TRBV30 and TRBJ1-4; D unresolved. Trimming cost V 0 bases and J 7 bases, with 9 bases left between them. This CDR3 is built from 13 residues. Germline V gene lookup returns CDR1 GTSNPN and CDR2 SVGIG (reference sequence).

V usage is TRBV7-9 and J usage is TRBJ1-5, with a possible D match to TRBD1 (6 bases). This CDR3 has 14 residues. Germline V gene sequence: CDR1 SEHNR, CDR2 FQNEAQ (reference sequence). V lost 10 bases and J lost 0, with 13 bases in between. This CDR3 reads CATQTGNSNQPQHF. Written as DNA, the CDR3 is TGTGCCACCCAGACAGGTAATAGCAATCAGCCCCAGCATTTT.

The chain combines TRBV7-3 with TRBJ2-7, with D uncertain. The CDR3 extends over 11 amino acids. V lost 5 bases and J 10 bases, leaving 12 bases between the germline ends. The germline V gene has CDR1 SGHTA and CDR2 FQGTGA. The CDR3 region has the DNA TGTGCCAGCAGCCCCGGTTTTGACCAGTACTTC. The encoded protein is CASSPGFDQYF.

The genes are TRBV6-4 and TRBJ1-2; the match to TRBD1 covers 9 bases. The CDR3 is 13 residues long. Germline assignment: CDR1 MRHNA and CDR2 SNTAGT. V was pared by 8 bases and J by 9 bases, with 10 bases of the junction left unmatched. The CDR3 sequence: CASRDRVKNSYTF. In nucleotides, the CDR3 is TGTGCCAGCCGGGACAGGGTAAAAAATAGCTACACCTTC.